The rows below give T cell receptor beta chains drawn from one sample of a study of blood T cell repertoires in COVID-19. Only in-frame clones appear in the TCRdb table, and some are missing; sequencing was by immunoSEQ multiplex PCR. The sample contains fewer than 300,000 clones, roughly 83% of which appear only once. What was sequenced was peripheral blood. Receptor source: a human donor with COVID-19, enrolled during active disease. The donor label of this sample is uncertain. Both conserved end residues are part of each CDR3. The D gene is left open where the match is weak. Size values are once, few and many counts, or a class for expanded clones, and some rows have none.

j_call: TRBJ2-5; d_call: NA; v_call: TRBV14; clone_size: NA; cdr3_aa: CASRRDTQETQYF; cdr3_nt: TGTGCCAGCAGACGGGACACCCAAGAGACCCAGTACTTC
j_call: TRBJ2-7; d_call: NA; v_call: TRBV10-3; clone_size: once; cdr3_aa: CAISTVGGYEQYF; cdr3_nt: TGTGCCATCAGTACGGTCGGGGGCTACGAGCAGTACTTC
j_call: TRBJ1-2; d_call: NA; v_call: TRBV30; clone_size: NA; cdr3_aa: CAWSVISGSNGYTF; cdr3_nt: TGTGCCTGGAGTGTAATCTCAGGGTCTAATGGCTACACCTTC
j_call: TRBJ1-3; d_call: NA; v_call: TRBV28; clone_size: few; cdr3_aa: CASSLWRASGNTIYF; cdr3_nt: TGTGCCAGCAGTTTATGGAGGGCCTCTGGAAACACCATATATTTT
j_call: TRBJ2-7; d_call: NA; v_call: TRBV29-1; clone_size: few; cdr3_aa: CSVEETRDEQYF; cdr3_nt: TGCAGCGTTGAAGAAACCCGGGACGAGCAGTACTTC
j_call: TRBJ2-2; d_call: NA; v_call: TRBV7-3; clone_size: NA; cdr3_aa: CASSLRLDTGELFF; cdr3_nt: TGTGCCAGCAGCTTAAGACTCGACACCGGGGAGCTGTTTTTT
j_call: TRBJ2-7; d_call: TRBD1; v_call: TRBV7-6; clone_size: NA; cdr3_aa: CASSLRQGGYEQYF; cdr3_nt: TGTGCCAGCAGCCTAAGACAGGGCGGCTACGAGCAGTACTTC
j_call: TRBJ1-2; d_call: TRBD1; v_call: TRBV5-1; clone_size: NA; cdr3_aa: CASSRRTGEGYTF; cdr3_nt: TGCGCCAGCAGCCGGCGGACAGGGGAGGGCTACACCTTC
j_call: TRBJ2-7; d_call: NA; v_call: TRBV5-1; clone_size: NA; cdr3_aa: CASRPGGGEFEQYF; cdr3_nt: TGCGCCAGCCGTCCCGGAGGGGGCGAGTTCGAGCAGTACTTC
j_call: TRBJ2-7; d_call: TRBD1; v_call: TRBV5-1; clone_size: NA; cdr3_aa: CASSSPGQGARGHF; cdr3_nt: TGCGCCAGCAGTTCTCCGGGACAGGGGGCGCGGGGTCACTTC
j_call: TRBJ2-1; d_call: TRBD2; v_call: TRBV13; clone_size: NA; cdr3_aa: CASSLRGGSYNEQFF; cdr3_nt: TGTGCCAGCAGTCTCCGGGGGGGGAGCTACAATGAGCAGTTCTTC
j_call: TRBJ2-2; d_call: NA; v_call: TRBV23-1; clone_size: NA; cdr3_aa: CASSRDSTGELFF; cdr3_nt: TGCGCCAGCAGTCGCGACAGCACCGGGGAGCTGTTTTTT
j_call: TRBJ2-2; d_call: TRBD1; v_call: TRBV19; clone_size: NA; cdr3_aa: CASTTRDRGYTGELFF; cdr3_nt: TGTGCCAGTACCACCCGGGACAGGGGATACACCGGGGAGCTGTTTTTT
j_call: TRBJ1-1; d_call: TRBD1; v_call: TRBV28; clone_size: few; cdr3_aa: CASTYRGRKNTEAFF; cdr3_nt: TGTGCCAGCACCTACAGGGGCCGGAAGAACACTGAAGCTTTCTTT
j_call: TRBJ2-1; d_call: TRBD2; v_call: TRBV24-1; clone_size: once; cdr3_aa: CATRTSGQAGSNEQFF; cdr3_nt: TGTGCCACTAGGACTAGCGGTCAGGCAGGGAGCAATGAGCAGTTCTTC
j_call: TRBJ1-1; d_call: NA; v_call: TRBV24-1; clone_size: NA; cdr3_aa: CATSDLRTVLERAFF; cdr3_nt: TGTGCCACCAGTGATTTGCGGACAGTTTTGGAGCGAGCTTTCTTT
j_call: TRBJ1-6; d_call: NA; v_call: TRBV15; clone_size: NA; cdr3_aa: CATSRGPQGRRNSPLHF; cdr3_nt: TGTGCCACCAGCAGAGGGCCCCAGGGGAGAAGGAATTCACCCCTCCACTTT
j_call: TRBJ2-7; d_call: NA; v_call: TRBV13; clone_size: NA; cdr3_aa: CASSVGPSEQYF; cdr3_nt: TGTGCCAGCAGCGTGGGTCCTAGCGAGCAGTACTTC
j_call: TRBJ2-7; d_call: TRBD2; v_call: TRBV4-1; clone_size: NA; cdr3_aa: CASSHVTSGRKQYF; cdr3_nt: TGCGCCAGCAGCCATGTGACTAGCGGGAGGAAGCAGTACTTC
j_call: TRBJ2-1; d_call: TRBD2; v_call: TRBV3-1/TRBV3-2; clone_size: NA; cdr3_aa: CASSQVGGGRAFSPNEQFF; cdr3_nt: TGTGCCAGCAGCCAAGTTGGAGGCGGGAGGGCCTTCTCCCCGAATGAGCAGTTCTTC
j_call: TRBJ1-2; d_call: NA; v_call: TRBV28; clone_size: NA; cdr3_aa: CASSLYGVFYGYTF; cdr3_nt: TGTGCCAGCAGTTTATACGGGGTGTTCTATGGCTACACCTTC
j_call: TRBJ1-5; d_call: TRBD1; v_call: TRBV19; clone_size: NA; cdr3_aa: CASSIREGAMGNQPQHF; cdr3_nt: TGTGCCAGTAGTATCAGAGAGGGGGCGATGGGCAATCAGCCCCAGCATTTT
j_call: TRBJ1-2; d_call: NA; v_call: TRBV2; clone_size: NA; cdr3_aa: CASIADSANYGYTF; cdr3_nt: TGTGCCAGCATTGCCGACAGCGCTAACTATGGCTACACCTTC
j_call: TRBJ2-2; d_call: NA; v_call: TRBV6-5; clone_size: NA; cdr3_aa: CASSYVRGTGELFF; cdr3_nt: TGTGCCAGCAGTTACGTAAGGGGGACCGGGGAGCTGTTTTTT
j_call: TRBJ2-7; d_call: NA; v_call: TRBV28; clone_size: NA; cdr3_aa: CASSPGEGYEQYF; cdr3_nt: TGTGCCAGCTCCCCAGGGGAAGGCTACGAGCAGTACTTC
j_call: TRBJ2-7; d_call: NA; v_call: TRBV11-2; clone_size: NA; cdr3_aa: CASSPDSTLREQYF; cdr3_nt: TGTGCCAGCAGCCCTGACTCAACTTTGCGAGAGCAGTACTTC
j_call: TRBJ1-4; d_call: TRBD1; v_call: TRBV30; clone_size: NA; cdr3_aa: CAWSANAPGTGGGKLFF; cdr3_nt: TGTGCCTGGAGTGCGAACGCTCCCGGGACAGGGGGGGGAAAACTGTTTTTT
j_call: TRBJ1-2; d_call: TRBD1; v_call: TRBV7-9; clone_size: NA; cdr3_aa: CASSLGGTGYGYTF; cdr3_nt: TGTGCCAGCAGCTTAGGGGGGACAGGTTATGGCTACACCTTC
j_call: TRBJ1-2; d_call: NA; v_call: TRBV4-1; clone_size: NA; cdr3_aa: CASSQEATRRDYGYTF; cdr3_nt: TGCGCCAGCAGCCAAGAAGCGACCCGGCGGGACTATGGCTACACCTTC
j_call: TRBJ1-1; d_call: TRBD1; v_call: TRBV28; clone_size: NA; cdr3_aa: CASSPVGQGEKDTEAFF; cdr3_nt: TGTGCCAGCAGTCCTGTTGGACAGGGGGAGAAGGACACTGAAGCTTTCTTT
j_call: TRBJ2-2; d_call: NA; v_call: TRBV24-1; clone_size: few; cdr3_aa: CATSDASTGELFF; cdr3_nt: TGTGCCACCAGTGATGCCAGTACCGGGGAGCTGTTTTTT
j_call: TRBJ2-3; d_call: TRBD2; v_call: TRBV7-7; clone_size: NA; cdr3_aa: CASSLGLAGADTQYF; cdr3_nt: TGTGCTAGCAGCTTGGGACTAGCGGGAGCAGATACGCAGTATTTT
j_call: TRBJ2-7; d_call: NA; v_call: TRBV7-8; clone_size: NA; cdr3_aa: CASSLDRRIYEQYF; cdr3_nt: TGTGCCAGCAGCTTAGACAGGCGTATCTACGAGCAGTACTTC
j_call: TRBJ1-2; d_call: NA; v_call: TRBV10-3; clone_size: NA; cdr3_aa: CAISDPGRPGGGYTF; cdr3_nt: TGTGCCATCAGTGACCCGGGACGGCCGGGGGGTGGCTACACCTTC
j_call: TRBJ2-1; d_call: NA; v_call: TRBV25-1; clone_size: NA; cdr3_aa: CASSVQGTDEQFF; cdr3_nt: TGTGCCAGCAGTGTACAGGGTACCGATGAGCAGTTCTTC
j_call: TRBJ2-2; d_call: TRBD1; v_call: TRBV5-6; clone_size: NA; cdr3_aa: CASSRTGTGGSGELFF; cdr3_nt: TGTGCCAGCAGCCGGACCGGGACAGGGGGGTCCGGGGAGCTGTTTTTT
j_call: TRBJ1-6; d_call: TRBD1; v_call: TRBV13; clone_size: NA; cdr3_aa: CASSSTGESDSPLHF; cdr3_nt: TGTGCCAGCAGCTCTACAGGGGAGTCCGATTCACCCCTCCACTTT
j_call: TRBJ1-6; d_call: TRBD1; v_call: TRBV28; clone_size: NA; cdr3_aa: CASSPPGTAYSPLHF; cdr3_nt: TGTGCCAGCAGTCCCCCCGGGACAGCCTATTCACCCCTCCACTTT
j_call: TRBJ2-2; d_call: NA; v_call: TRBV5-1; clone_size: NA; cdr3_aa: CASSLGGDLNTGELFF; cdr3_nt: TGCGCCAGCAGCTTGGGTGGAGATCTAAACACCGGGGAGCTGTTTTTT
j_call: TRBJ2-7; d_call: TRBD2; v_call: TRBV7-8; clone_size: NA; cdr3_aa: CASSTSGRNYEQYF; cdr3_nt: TGTGCCAGCAGCACTAGCGGGAGGAACTACGAGCAGTACTTC
j_call: TRBJ1-1; d_call: NA; v_call: TRBV5-1; clone_size: NA; cdr3_aa: CASSLDGADRNTEAFF; cdr3_nt: TGCGCCAGCAGCTTGGATGGGGCAGATCGGAACACTGAAGCTTTCTTT
j_call: TRBJ1-4; d_call: NA; v_call: TRBV28; clone_size: NA; cdr3_aa: CASSLSSAGRREKLFF; cdr3_nt: TGTGCCAGCAGTTTATCGAGCGCAGGGCGGCGCGAAAAACTGTTTTTT
j_call: TRBJ2-1; d_call: TRBD2; v_call: TRBV5-1; clone_size: NA; cdr3_aa: CASSTPTSGRAINEQFF; cdr3_nt: TGCGCCAGCAGCACCCCGACTAGCGGGAGGGCCATCAATGAGCAGTTCTTC
j_call: TRBJ2-3; d_call: TRBD2; v_call: TRBV3-1/TRBV3-2; clone_size: NA; cdr3_aa: CASSYRGLAGPVPDTQYF; cdr3_nt: TGTGCCAGCAGCTATCGCGGACTAGCGGGTCCTGTGCCAGATACGCAGTATTTT